This entry features one T cell receptor (beta chain) sequence. The data originate from a study of T cell changes during pregnancy in multiple sclerosis. The germline V gene encodes CDR1 KGHSH and CDR2 LQKENI. CDR3 length: 16 amino acids. V shed 6 bases and J 1 base; nucleotides not matched to a gene: 11. The method was immunoSEQ multiplex PCR; TCRdb's version includes in-frame clones alone and lacks a portion of them. The sample holds 90,000 to 150,000 clones, roughly 92% seen once. Sequences were derived from peripheral blood, sampled before pregnancy. The V gene is TRBV18, the J gene TRBJ1-1; 7 bases match TRBD1. The clonotype was recovered from a female donor with multiple sclerosis, enrolled in a pregnancy study. CDR3 loop: CASSRDSGVPNTEAFF. As DNA, the CDR3 is TGTGCCAGCTCGAGGGACAGCGGTGTTCCGAACACTGAAGCTTTCTTT.